These 9 T cell receptor beta chains share one sample of origin, sequenced in a study of T cell responses to AZD1222 COVID-19 vaccine. Sequencing was performed with immunoSEQ multiplex PCR; in TCRdb, only in-frame clones are kept and a portion is missing. The sample shows more than 150,000 clones, roughly 91% of them seen only once. Sequencing used peripheral blood, obtained on day 0 of AZD1222 vaccination. Receptor source: an adult in good health.

This chain joins TRBV6-5 and TRBJ1-5, with D unresolved. The length of the CDR3 is 14 residues. Trimming took 6 bases from V and 0 from J, leaving 9 bases between them. Per the germline V gene, CDR1 is MNHEY and CDR2 is SVGAGI. The CDR3 DNA reads as TGTGCCAGCAGAACGAAGAATAGCAATCAGCCCCAGCATTTT. Amino acids: CASRTKNSNQPQHF.

The V and J genes are TRBV28 and TRBJ1-1; 8 bases are shared with TRBD1. Trimming removed 10 bases from V and 4 bases from J; junction bases left unmatched: 5. This CDR3 comprises 12 residues. Germline V gene sequence: CDR1 MDHEN, CDR2 SYDVKM. The chain's CDR3 is CATTDRVTEAFF. CDR3 in DNA: TGTGCCACCACGGACAGGGTCACTGAAGCTTTCTTT.

The chain links TRBV2 to TRBJ1-1; a weak D match, TRBD1 (5 bases). The CDR3 contains 13 residues. Germline CDR1 and CDR2: SNHLY and FYNNEI. The V end lost 5 bases, the J end lost 4 bases, and 11 bases lay between the germline ends. The CDR3 sequence: CASSRGEGTEAFF. CDR3 DNA sequence: TGTGCCAGCAGTCGGGGGGAGGGCACTGAAGCTTTCTTT.

This clone came up once. The rearrangement joins TRBV11-2 to TRBJ2-3; either TRBD1 or TRBD2 may fit D (5 bases each). This CDR3 is 12 amino acids long. The germline gives CDR1 SGHAT, CDR2 FQNNGV. Deletions cut 5 bases from V and 6 bases from J, with 9 bases between. In DNA form, the CDR3 reads TGTGCCAGCAGCCGAGGGGAGGATACGCAGTATTTT. Translated: CASSRGEDTQYF. The full variable domain, in which reference TRBV11-2 and TRBJ2-3 provide the parts outside the CDR3, is EAGVAQSPRYKIIEKRQSVAFWCNPISGHATLYWYQQILGQGPKLLIQFQNNGVVDDSQLPKDRFSAERLKGVDSTLKIQPAKLEDSAVYLCASSRGEDTQYFGPGTRLTVL.

The chain combines TRBV19 with TRBJ2-1; D is perhaps TRBD1 or TRBD2 (6 bases each). Trimming shortened V by 5 bases and J by 6 bases, and 17 bases separated the two germline ends. This CDR3 comprises 15 residues. The germline CDR1 and CDR2 sequences are LNHDA and SQIVND (reference sequence). This CDR3 is CASSLWGARSNEQFF. The DNA for the CDR3 is TGTGCCAGTAGTTTATGGGGGGCCAGGTCCAATGAGCAGTTCTTC.

This clone was counted a single time. The chain carries TRBV5-4 and TRBJ1-2, with 8 bases fitting TRBD1. CDR1 and CDR2 (germline): SGHNT, YYREEE (reference sequence). The trim removed 4 bases at V and 7 bases at J, leaving 12 bases unmatched. The CDR3 covers 15 residues. The CDR3 region has the DNA TGTGCCAGCAGCACGGGACAGGCGGCAGGGGTTGGCTACACCTTC. Protein product: CASSTGQAAGVGYTF.

The chain has TRBV11-2 and TRBJ2-1, with TRBD1 matching over 7 bases. Germline CDR1 is SGHAT and CDR2 is FQNNGV. The CDR3 runs to 16 residues. Trimming cost V 6 bases and J 3 bases; bases outside gene matches: 11. The CDR3 DNA is TGTGCCAGCAGTCATAGGACAGGAAGGGACTACAATGAGCAGTTCTTC. Its translation is CASSHRTGRDYNEQFF.

This clone came up a few times. CDR3 region: CASSQDPGTERYTGNEQFF. CDR3 bases: TGTGCCAGCAGCCAGGATCCCGGGACAGAGCGGTACACGGGCAATGAGCAGTTCTTC. The rearrangement links TRBV3-1 (or the pseudogene TRBV3-2) to TRBJ2-1, with 7 bases identical to TRBD1. The CDR3 extends over 19 amino acids. The J segment lost 6 bases and the V segment lost 3 bases, leaving 20 bases of the junction unmatched. Germline assignment: CDR1 LGHDT and CDR2 YNNKEL (reference sequence).

The chain couples TRBV6-5 to TRBJ1-2; D is possibly TRBD1 (5 bases). V dropped 0 bases and J dropped 1 base, with 9 bases sitting between them. Looked up from germline, CDR1 is MNHEY and CDR2 is SVGAGI. The CDR3 extends over 15 amino acids. CDR3 DNA sequence: TGTGCCAGCAGTTACTCCGGGGGGATTAACTATGGCTACACCTTC. Its protein is CASSYSGGINYGYTF.